This T cell receptor (beta chain) was recovered during a study of blood T cells in healthy people across ages. Overall study findings and caveats: Naive T cell percentage showed a strong correlation with the diversity of TCR beta. More naive CD4+ cells and higher diversity marked long-lived donors relative to aged donors. Estimated diversity that came from one million T cells was considered an underestimate. CMV infection status of these donors was not known.

This clonotype was seen only a few times. Its antigen is still unknown. With a J-beta primer mix and a sample-barcoded 5' primer, a second PCR ran 7 to 11 cycles. TCRdb re-called the 5' RACE reads with MiXCR, one entry per CDR3 protein. The sample has some 900,000 distinct CDR3 sequences; around 46% are singletons. The source is a man aged 30-40 years in good health. The material sequenced was blood.

The CDR3 region is CSAIKGQGNNQPQHF. The CDR3 nucleotides read TGCAGTGCTATAAAGGGACAGGGAAACAATCAGCCCCAGCATTTT. The J gene is TRBJ1-5, the V gene TRBV20-1; 9 bases line up with TRBD1. Germline loops: CDR1 DFQATT, CDR2 SNEGSKA (reference sequence). The CDR3 loop spans 15 amino acids. With 4 bases clipped from V and 3 bases from J, the junction kept 7 bases outside the gene matches.